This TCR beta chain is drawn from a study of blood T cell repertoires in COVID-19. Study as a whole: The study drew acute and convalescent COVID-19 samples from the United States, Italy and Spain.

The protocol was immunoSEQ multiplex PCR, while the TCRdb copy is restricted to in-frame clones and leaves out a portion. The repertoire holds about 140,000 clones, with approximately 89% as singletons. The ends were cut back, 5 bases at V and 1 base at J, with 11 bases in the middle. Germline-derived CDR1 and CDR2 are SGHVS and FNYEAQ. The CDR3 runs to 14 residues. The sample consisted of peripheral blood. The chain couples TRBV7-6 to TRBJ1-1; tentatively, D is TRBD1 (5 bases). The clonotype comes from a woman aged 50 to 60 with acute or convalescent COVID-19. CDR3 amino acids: CASSARVGNTEAFF. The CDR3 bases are TGTGCCAGCAGCGCCAGGGTGGGGAACACTGAAGCTTTCTTT. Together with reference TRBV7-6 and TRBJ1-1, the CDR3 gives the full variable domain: GAGVSQSPRYKVTKRGQDVALRCDPISGHVSLYWYRQALGQGPEFLTYFNYEAQQDKSGLPNDRFSAERPEGSISTLTIQRTEQRDSAMYRCASSARVGNTEAFFGQGTRLTVV.